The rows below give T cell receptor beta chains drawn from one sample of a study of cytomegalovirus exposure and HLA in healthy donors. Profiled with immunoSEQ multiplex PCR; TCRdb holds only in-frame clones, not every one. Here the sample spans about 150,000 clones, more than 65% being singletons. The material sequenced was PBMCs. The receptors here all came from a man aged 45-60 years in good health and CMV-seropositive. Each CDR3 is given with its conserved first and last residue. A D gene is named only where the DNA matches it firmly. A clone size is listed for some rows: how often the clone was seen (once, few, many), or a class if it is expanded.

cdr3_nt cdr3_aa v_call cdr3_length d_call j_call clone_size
TGTGCCAGCAGCACCGGGACAGGGTCGTACAATGAGCAGTTCTTC CASSTGTGSYNEQFF TRBV5-5 15 TRBD1 TRBJ2-1 .
TGTGCCAGCAGTGGGTTCCGGACAGGGGGTTACGAGCAGTACTTC CASSGFRTGGYEQYF TRBV6-5 15 TRBD1 TRBJ2-7 .
TGCGCCAGCAGCTCAACAGGGGGCAGGGAGACCCAGTACTTC CASSSTGGRETQYF TRBV5-1 14 TRBD1 TRBJ2-5 few
TGTGCCAGCAGTCCCGGGGGGGGCCATCAGCCCCAGCATTTT CASSPGGGHQPQHF TRBV28 14 . TRBJ1-5 .
TGCGCCAGCAGCCCCGGGCGGGGGGGGGAAGAGCAGTACTTC CASSPGRGGEEQYF TRBV5-1 14 TRBD2 TRBJ2-7 .
TGTGCCATCAGTGGGACGGGAGAATTGTACGAGCAGTACTTC CAISGTGELYEQYF TRBV10-3 14 . TRBJ2-7 .
TGCGCCAGCACCGCGACAGGGCCTTCGGGCTACACCTTC CASTATGPSGYTF TRBV10-2 13 TRBD1 TRBJ1-2 .
TGTGCCATCAGTGAGGTTGAGCGGGAGCAGTTCTTC CAISEVEREQFF TRBV10-3 12 . TRBJ2-1 .
TGCAGCGTTGAACTTAGGGGAACAGCTTTCTTT CSVELRGTAFF TRBV29-1 11 . TRBJ1-1 .
TGTGCCAGTAGTATAATCGGGGGAAACATTCAGTACTTC CASSIIGGNIQYF TRBV19 13 . TRBJ2-4 .
TGTGCCAGCACCAAGACCTCCGGAGGTAATGAAAAACTGTTTTTT CASTKTSGGNEKLFF TRBV27 15 . TRBJ1-4 .
TGCGCCAGCAGCTTGGCGCAGGGAGGCGAGCAGTACTTC CASSLAQGGEQYF TRBV5-1 13 . TRBJ2-7 .
TGTGCCAGCAGTTCTATCCGACAGGGAAGTGTGTACGAGCAGTACTTC CASSSIRQGSVYEQYF TRBV28 16 TRBD1 TRBJ2-7 .
TGCGCCAGCAGCTTTGGAGGGAACAGGGGGCACGAGCAGTACTTC CASSFGGNRGHEQYF TRBV5-1 15 TRBD1 TRBJ2-7 .
TGTGCCAGCAACCTACTGGGCCGATATAATGAAAAACTGTTTTTT CASNLLGRYNEKLFF TRBV11-2 15 . TRBJ1-4 once
TGTGCCAGCAGACCCGGGACAGTAAACACCGGGGAGCTGTTTTTT CASRPGTVNTGELFF TRBV27 15 TRBD1 TRBJ2-2 .
TGTGCCAGCAGCAAAGGGACAGGGTACCAGCCCCAGCATTTT CASSKGTGYQPQHF TRBV7-8 14 TRBD1 TRBJ1-5 .
TGTGCCAGCAGCTTATTAGCGTGGGGAGGGCCTGGAGGGACCGGGGAGCTGTTTTTT CASSLLAWGGPGGTGELFF TRBV5-6 19 TRBD2 TRBJ2-2 .
TGTGCCATCAGTGAAGGACAAGTTAACACCGGGGAGCTGTTTTTT CAISEGQVNTGELFF TRBV10-3 15 . TRBJ2-2 few
TGTGCCAGGGATAGCGGGAGGGCCCCTGGCGGGACCTACAATGAGCAGTTCTTC CARDSGRAPGGTYNEQFF TRBV28 18 TRBD2 TRBJ2-1 .
TGTGCCAGCAGTGTTGGTAGTAACAGCTTCTCTGGAAACACCATATATTTT CASSVGSNSFSGNTIYF TRBV2 17 . TRBJ1-3 .
TGTGCCAGCAGCTTCCAAACAGGACAGGGGTACGAGCAGTACTTC CASSFQTGQGYEQYF TRBV7-2 15 TRBD1 TRBJ2-7 few
TGTGCCAGCCGAGAGGGGGCCAACGTCCTGACTTTC CASREGANVLTF TRBV25-1 12 . TRBJ2-6 few
TGTGCCAGCAGCTTAGTTAGGGGAGGTCAGCCCCAGCATTTT CASSLVRGGQPQHF TRBV7-2 14 . TRBJ1-5 .
TGCAGCGCCCGTACACAGGGGGCCTACGAGCAGTACTTC CSARTQGAYEQYF TRBV29-1 13 TRBD1 TRBJ2-7 .
TGTGCCAGCAGTTACTTCGGGGGGCCCGGCACAGATACGCAGTATTTT CASSYFGGPGTDTQYF TRBV6-5 16 . TRBJ2-3 .
TGTGCCAGCTCACCACCTAGGGGGCTCGACACTGAAGCTTTCTTT CASSPPRGLDTEAFF TRBV18 15 TRBD1 TRBJ1-1 few
TGTGCCAGCATCCTTTATGGGGGGTGCAATCAGCCCCAGCATTTT CASILYGGCNQPQHF TRBV6-7 15 . TRBJ1-5 once